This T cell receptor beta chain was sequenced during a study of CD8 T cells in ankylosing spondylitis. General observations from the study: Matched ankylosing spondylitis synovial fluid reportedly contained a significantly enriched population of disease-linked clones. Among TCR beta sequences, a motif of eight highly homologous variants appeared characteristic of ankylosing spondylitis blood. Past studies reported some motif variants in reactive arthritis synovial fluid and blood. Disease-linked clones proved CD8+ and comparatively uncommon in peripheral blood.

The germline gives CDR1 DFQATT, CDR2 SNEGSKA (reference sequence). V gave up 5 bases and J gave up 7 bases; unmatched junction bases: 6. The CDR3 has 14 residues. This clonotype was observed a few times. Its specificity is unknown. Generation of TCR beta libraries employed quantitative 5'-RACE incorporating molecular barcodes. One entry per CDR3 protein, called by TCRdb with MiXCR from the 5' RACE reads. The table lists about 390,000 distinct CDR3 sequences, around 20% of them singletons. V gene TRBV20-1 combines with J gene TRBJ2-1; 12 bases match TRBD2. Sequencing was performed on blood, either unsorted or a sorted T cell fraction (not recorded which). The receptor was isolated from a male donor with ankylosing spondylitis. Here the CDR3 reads CSAVTSGRINEQFF. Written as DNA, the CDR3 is TGCAGTGCTGTAACTAGCGGGAGGATTAATGAGCAGTTCTTC.